This TCR beta chain was sequenced for a study of T-cell reconstitution after alpha-beta-depleted transplantation in children (dated by TCRdb to 2016 to 2017). For context, the study as a whole: T-cell immune reconstitution after TCRalphabeta/CD19-depleted allogeneic hematopoietic cell transplantation in children was quantitatively tracked in the study by means of TCR repertoire profiling.

The library was obtained by PCR. Data came from an Illumina HiSeq 2500. To normalize quantification of the TCRbeta repertoire, the TCR libraries were built with molecular barcoding that relied on unique molecular identifiers. TCRdb passed the public sequencing reads through fastp at Q25 and MiXCR, retaining productive beta sequences. Rows are unified per CDR3 protein, each entry keeping the most common DNA and genes. The sample profile shows hundreds of thousands of distinct CDR3 sequences; 13% of them were found once. The ten top clones hold roughly 4.3% of the sample. The sample holds a few counts of this clonotype. Its antigen target is currently unknown. The sample holds no much larger clone one base away, and base qualities are not on file. This clonotype was obtained from a human donor who donated a stem cell graft to a child with Fanconi anemia. The specimen comprised PBMCs, sampled from the stem cell graft.

The nucleotides read TGTGCCAGCAGCAAAGGAAACAGCCCCCAATACGAGCAGTACTTC. Its coded protein is CASSKGNSPQYEQYF. This chain joins TRBV3-1 to TRBJ2-7, with an unclear D gene assignment. CDR1 is given as LGHDT and CDR2 as YNNKEL, both from the germline V gene (reference sequence). V and J lose 5 bases and 4 bases, and a span of 18 bases separates them. The CDR3 starts with the cysteine, ends with the phenylalanine, and has 15 residues. The only DNA kept is the CDR3, 45 bases in frame from the first base.